This is a list of T cell receptor beta chains from one sample in a study of cytomegalovirus exposure and HLA in healthy donors. Sequencing was performed with immunoSEQ multiplex PCR; in TCRdb, only in-frame clones are kept and a portion is missing. The top ten clones hold roughly 1.7% of a sample with 150,000 or so clones, more than 65% of them seen once. The sample comprised PBMCs. The receptors were sampled from a woman in her 30s in good health and CMV-seronegative. CDR3s include the opening cysteine and the closing phenylalanine or tryptophan. Each record gives: D gene, V gene, J gene, clone size, CDR3 DNA, CDR3 protein. The D gene is left open where the match is weak. A clone size is listed for some rows: how often the clone was seen (once, few, many), or a class if it is expanded.

d_call: -
v_call: TRBV28
j_call: TRBJ2-5
clone_size: -
cdr3_nt: TGTGCCAGCAGTAGCCTCTTAGCCCCCTTCCAAGAGACCCAGTACTTC
cdr3_aa: CASSSLLAPFQETQYF

d_call: -
v_call: TRBV6-1
j_call: TRBJ1-2
clone_size: once
cdr3_nt: TGTGCCAGCAGTGAAGTTCCAGGGCGAGGCTACACCTTC
cdr3_aa: CASSEVPGRGYTF

d_call: -
v_call: TRBV5-1
j_call: TRBJ1-1
clone_size: -
cdr3_nt: TGCGCCAGCAGCTTGCTTTCGGGGGTGGGCACTGAAGCTTTCTTT
cdr3_aa: CASSLLSGVGTEAFF

d_call: TRBD1
v_call: TRBV14
j_call: TRBJ2-1
clone_size: -
cdr3_nt: TGTGCCAGCAGCCAGGGACAGGGCCTTGGGGCCAATGAGCAGTTCTTC
cdr3_aa: CASSQGQGLGANEQFF

d_call: -
v_call: TRBV7-2
j_call: TRBJ1-4
clone_size: -
cdr3_nt: TGTGCCAGCAGCTTATTCGGGGGGGCTAATGAAAAACTGTTTTTT
cdr3_aa: CASSLFGGANEKLFF

d_call: TRBD2
v_call: TRBV4-2
j_call: TRBJ2-2
clone_size: few
cdr3_nt: TGTGCCAGCAGCCTAAGCGGGGGAGATAACACCGGGGAGCTGTTTTTT
cdr3_aa: CASSLSGGDNTGELFF

d_call: TRBD2
v_call: TRBV7-3
j_call: TRBJ2-5
clone_size: -
cdr3_nt: TGTGCCAGCAGCAATCCGGGACTAGCGGAAACCCAGTACTTC
cdr3_aa: CASSNPGLAETQYF

d_call: -
v_call: TRBV19
j_call: TRBJ1-1
clone_size: -
cdr3_nt: TGTGCCAGTAGTATGTTTTCCGGCAGGGGTGTAACTGAAGCTTTCTTT
cdr3_aa: CASSMFSGRGVTEAFF

d_call: TRBD2
v_call: TRBV6-1
j_call: TRBJ2-2
clone_size: -
cdr3_nt: TGTGCCAGCAGTGCACTAGCGGGAGGCCCCACCGGGGAGCTGTTTTTT
cdr3_aa: CASSALAGGPTGELFF

d_call: -
v_call: TRBV6-5
j_call: TRBJ2-7
clone_size: once
cdr3_nt: TGTGCCAGCAGTTACCCGAAGGGGCCTTCCTACGAGCAGTACTTC
cdr3_aa: CASSYPKGPSYEQYF

d_call: TRBD2
v_call: TRBV19
j_call: TRBJ2-1
clone_size: -
cdr3_nt: TGTGCCAGTAGTATAGAATGGGCGGGAGGGCCTTTAAGTGAGCAGTTCTTC
cdr3_aa: CASSIEWAGGPLSEQFF

d_call: -
v_call: TRBV28
j_call: TRBJ2-1
clone_size: -
cdr3_nt: TGTGCCAGCACCCGGCAGGGGCGCCCATACAATGAGCAGTTCTTC
cdr3_aa: CASTRQGRPYNEQFF

d_call: -
v_call: TRBV7-2
j_call: TRBJ1-4
clone_size: -
cdr3_nt: TGTGCCAGCAGCTACGGGGGACCTAATGAAAAACTGTTTTTT
cdr3_aa: CASSYGGPNEKLFF

d_call: -
v_call: TRBV11-2
j_call: TRBJ2-7
clone_size: -
cdr3_nt: TGTGCCAGCAGCTTATCCCCGGAGATGTACGAGCAGTACTTC
cdr3_aa: CASSLSPEMYEQYF

d_call: TRBD1
v_call: TRBV5-8
j_call: TRBJ1-1
clone_size: -
cdr3_nt: TGTGCCAGCAGCCCGGGACAGCCAAGGGCTGAAGCTTTCTTT
cdr3_aa: CASSPGQPRAEAFF

d_call: TRBD1
v_call: TRBV19
j_call: TRBJ1-2
clone_size: -
cdr3_nt: TGTGCCAGTAGTGGCCAGGGGGATATTAATGGCTACACCTTC
cdr3_aa: CASSGQGDINGYTF

d_call: -
v_call: TRBV9
j_call: TRBJ1-5
clone_size: -
cdr3_nt: TGTGCCAGCAGCGTTTTCCCCCGGGTAAAGGGCAATCAGCCCCAGCATTTT
cdr3_aa: CASSVFPRVKGNQPQHF

d_call: -
v_call: TRBV5-1
j_call: TRBJ2-7
clone_size: -
cdr3_nt: TGCGCCAGCAGCCGTGGCAGGGGCTCCTACGAGCAGTACTTC
cdr3_aa: CASSRGRGSYEQYF

d_call: TRBD2
v_call: TRBV20-1
j_call: TRBJ2-7
clone_size: -
cdr3_nt: TGCAGTACCGGGACTAGCAACGAGCAGTACTTC
cdr3_aa: CSTGTSNEQYF

d_call: -
v_call: TRBV7-2
j_call: TRBJ1-5
clone_size: few
cdr3_nt: TGTGCCAGCAGCTTAATTTTCCGGCAGCCCCAGCATTTT
cdr3_aa: CASSLIFRQPQHF

d_call: TRBD2
v_call: TRBV7-9
j_call: TRBJ2-2
clone_size: -
cdr3_nt: TGTGCCAGCAGTCCTAGCGGGAGAGGTATCACCGGGGAGCTGTTTTTT
cdr3_aa: CASSPSGRGITGELFF

d_call: TRBD1
v_call: TRBV28
j_call: TRBJ1-5
clone_size: -
cdr3_nt: TGTGCCAGCAGTTCGGGGACAGGGGGGGATCAGCCCCAGCATTTT
cdr3_aa: CASSSGTGGDQPQHF

d_call: -
v_call: TRBV27
j_call: TRBJ2-7
clone_size: -
cdr3_nt: TGTGCCAGCACCCTCCTGGGACAAAACTCCTACGAGCAGTACTTC
cdr3_aa: CASTLLGQNSYEQYF

d_call: TRBD2
v_call: TRBV7-3
j_call: TRBJ2-3
clone_size: -
cdr3_nt: TGTGCCAGCAGCCCAAAGACTAGCTGGTTGCCAGATACGCAGTATTTT
cdr3_aa: CASSPKTSWLPDTQYF

d_call: TRBD1
v_call: TRBV18
j_call: TRBJ1-2
clone_size: -
cdr3_nt: TGTGCCAGCTCGACAGGGCTCTATGGCTACACCTTC
cdr3_aa: CASSTGLYGYTF

d_call: TRBD2
v_call: TRBV2
j_call: TRBJ2-1
clone_size: -
cdr3_nt: TGTGCCAGCAACGGGGGGGCTTACAGTGAGCAGTTCTTC
cdr3_aa: CASNGGAYSEQFF

d_call: -
v_call: TRBV9
j_call: TRBJ1-1
clone_size: -
cdr3_nt: TGTGCCAGCAGCGTAGGAGTCACCCTCACGGGTAACACTGAAGCTTTCTTT
cdr3_aa: CASSVGVTLTGNTEAFF

d_call: TRBD1
v_call: TRBV7-3
j_call: TRBJ2-6
clone_size: -
cdr3_nt: TGTGCCAGCAGCTTAGAACCGGGACAGTTAGAATCTGGGGCCAACGTCCTGACTTTC
cdr3_aa: CASSLEPGQLESGANVLTF

d_call: TRBD2
v_call: TRBV28
j_call: TRBJ2-7
clone_size: -
cdr3_nt: TGTGCCAGCAGTTTACTAGCGGGAACCTACGAGCAGTACTTC
cdr3_aa: CASSLLAGTYEQYF

d_call: TRBD1
v_call: TRBV6-5
j_call: TRBJ1-1
clone_size: few
cdr3_nt: TGTGCCAGCAGTACCTACAGGGGATCCCCATTT
cdr3_aa: CASSTYRGSPF

d_call: TRBD2
v_call: TRBV4-2
j_call: TRBJ2-2
clone_size: -
cdr3_nt: TGTGCCAGCAGCCCAGGGACTAGTTCGTCCGGGGAGCTGTTTTTT
cdr3_aa: CASSPGTSSSGELFF